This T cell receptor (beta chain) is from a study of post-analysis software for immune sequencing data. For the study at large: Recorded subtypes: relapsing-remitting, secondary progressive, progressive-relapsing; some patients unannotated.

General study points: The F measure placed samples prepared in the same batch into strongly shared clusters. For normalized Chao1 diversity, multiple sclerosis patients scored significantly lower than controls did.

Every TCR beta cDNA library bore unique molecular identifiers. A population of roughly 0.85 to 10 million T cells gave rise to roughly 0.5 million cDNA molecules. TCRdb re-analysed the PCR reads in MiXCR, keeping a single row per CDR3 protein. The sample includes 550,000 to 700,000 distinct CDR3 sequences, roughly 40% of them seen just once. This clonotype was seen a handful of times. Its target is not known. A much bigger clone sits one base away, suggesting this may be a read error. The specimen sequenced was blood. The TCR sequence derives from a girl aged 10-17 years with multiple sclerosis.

The CDR3 spells CASSGSTSTDTQYF. Written as DNA, the CDR3 is TGTGCCAGCAGTGGCTCGACTAGCACAGATACGCAGTATTTT. The chain couples TRBV6-4 to TRBJ2-3; D not certain. This CDR3 spans 14 amino acids. Germline CDR1 reads MRHNA; CDR2 reads SNTAGT. V was clipped by 4 bases and J by 0 bases, with 8 bases between them.